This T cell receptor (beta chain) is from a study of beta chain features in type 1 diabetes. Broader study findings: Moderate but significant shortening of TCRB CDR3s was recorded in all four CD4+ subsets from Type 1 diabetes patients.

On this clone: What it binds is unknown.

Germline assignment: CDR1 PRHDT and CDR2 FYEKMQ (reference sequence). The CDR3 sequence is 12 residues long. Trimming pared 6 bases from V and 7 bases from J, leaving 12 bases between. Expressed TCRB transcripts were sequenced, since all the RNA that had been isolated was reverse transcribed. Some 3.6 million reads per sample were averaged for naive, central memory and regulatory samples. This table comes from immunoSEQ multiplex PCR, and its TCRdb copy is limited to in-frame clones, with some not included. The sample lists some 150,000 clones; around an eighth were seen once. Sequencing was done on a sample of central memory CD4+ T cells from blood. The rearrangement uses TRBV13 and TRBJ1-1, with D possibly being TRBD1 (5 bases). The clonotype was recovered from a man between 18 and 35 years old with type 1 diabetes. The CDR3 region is CASSRTGLEAFF. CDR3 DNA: TGTGCCAGCAGTCGTACAGGCCTTGAAGCTTTCTTT.